These 16 T cell receptor beta chains share one sample of origin, sequenced in a study of cytomegalovirus exposure and HLA in healthy donors. PCR primers comprised 60 Vbeta and 13 Jbeta primers. TCRdb's copy holds only in-frame clones and misses some; the assay was immunoSEQ multiplex PCR. The sample has 150,000 to 200,000 clones, 76% seen once. The sequencing sample was made of PBMCs. These receptor sequences come from a man aged 18-30 years in good health and CMV-seronegative.

The V gene is TRBV5-1, the J gene TRBJ1-1; a possible D gene is TRBD1 (6 bases). The CDR3 totals 13 residues. CDR1 is SGHRS and CDR2 is YFSETQ in the germline V gene. Trimming took 2 bases from V and 7 from J, leaving 12 bases between them. The CDR3 region is CASSLGGVDEAFF. CDR3 DNA: TGCGCCAGCAGCTTAGGGGGAGTGGATGAAGCTTTCTTT.

There are a few counts of this clone. The rearrangement uses TRBV9 and TRBJ2-7; 10 bases are shared with TRBD2. Looked up from germline, CDR1 is SGDLS and CDR2 is YYNGEE. The CDR3 loop spans 15 amino acids. The J segment lost 1 base and the V segment lost 3 bases, leaving 4 bases of the junction unmatched. The CDR3 region is CASSGSSGSSYEQYF. For the CDR3, the DNA is TGTGCCAGCAGCGGCTCTAGCGGGAGTTCCTACGAGCAGTACTTC.

This clone was detected only a few times. The genes are TRBV9 and TRBJ2-5; the D gene is possibly TRBD1 (6 bases). The V end lost 5 bases, the J end lost 11 bases, and 16 bases lay between the germline ends. CDR3 size: 12 residues. Germline values: CDR1 SGDLS, CDR2 YYNGEE. In nucleotides, the CDR3 is TGTGCCAGCAGTCCCGGCCCAGGGGAGCAGTACTTC. Its translation: CASSPGPGEQYF. Based on the CDR3 plus reference TRBV9 and TRBJ2-5, the full variable domain is DSGVTQTPKHLITATGQRVTLRCSPRSGDLSVYWYQQSLDQGLQFLIQYYNGEERAKGNILERFSAQQFPDLHSELNLSSLELGDSALYFCASSPGPGEQYFGPGTRLLVL.

Relative to its sample, this clone is medium-sized. V usage is TRBV2 and J usage is TRBJ2-1; 9 bases align to TRBD2. From germline, CDR1 is SNHLY and CDR2 FYNNEI. The CDR3 totals 13 residues. The ends lost 8 bases at V and 6 bases at J; junction bases unmatched: 5. CDR3 sequence (DNA): TGTGCCAGCGAGGGTAGCGGGGGCAATGAGCAGTTCTTC. Its protein product is CASEGSGGNEQFF.

This clone appeared a few times. The chain couples TRBV6-5 to TRBJ2-5; D is unresolved. Trimming took off 10 bases at V and 4 bases at J, with 10 bases between the two ends. The CDR3 has 11 residues. CDR1 and CDR2 from the germline V gene are MNHEY and SVGAGI. As DNA, the CDR3 is TGTGCCACCTCCTCTAGAGAGACCCAGTACTTC. It yields the protein CATSSRETQYF.

The V and J genes are TRBV28 and TRBJ1-1; the match to TRBD1 covers 9 bases. The V segment lost 5 bases and the J segment 4 bases; nucleotides outside the gene matches: 8. Germline-derived CDR1 and CDR2 are MDHEN and SYDVKM. The CDR3 contains 15 residues. The CDR3 nucleotides are TGTGCCAGCAGTCTGCGGCTGACAGGGGGCACTGAAGCTTTCTTT. The encoded protein is CASSLRLTGGTEAFF.

This chain uses TRBV5-1 with TRBJ1-1; 9 positions match TRBD1. The V and J ends lost 0 bases and 6 bases, in that order; junction bases with no gene match: 3. The CDR3 is 14 amino acids. The V gene's germline CDR1 is SGHRS and CDR2 YFSETQ. This CDR3 is CASSLGQGEAEAFF. CDR3 DNA sequence: TGCGCCAGCAGCTTGGGACAGGGGGAGGCTGAAGCTTTCTTT.

This clone appeared once. The rearrangement joins TRBV13 to TRBJ2-7; 10 nucleotides align to TRBD1. This CDR3 is built from 15 residues. The V gene's germline CDR1 is PRHDT and CDR2 FYEKMQ (reference sequence). V shed 2 bases, J shed 6 bases, and the junction held 7 bases outside the gene matches. CDR3 loop: CASSLFGQGEIEQYF. The CDR3 coding sequence is TGTGCCAGCAGCTTATTTGGACAGGGGGAGATCGAGCAGTACTTC.

In this sample, this clone turned up once. J is TRBJ2-7 and V is TRBV2, with D tentatively TRBD2 (6 bases). Germline loops: CDR1 SNHLY, CDR2 FYNNEI. Between the trimmed V and J ends, which lost 8 bases and 6 bases, there was a span of 17 bases. The length of the CDR3 is 13 residues. The CDR3 region has the DNA TGTGCCAGCGCCTCCGAGAGGAGGGCCGAGCAGTACTTC. Its translation is CASASERRAEQYF.

V usage is TRBV4-1 and J usage is TRBJ2-7; TRBD1 matches 8 bases. The CDR3 contains 15 residues. Germline CDR1 MGHRA, CDR2 YSYEKL. J was trimmed by 2 bases and V by 3 bases; bases with no gene match: 6. CDR3 DNA: TGCGCCAGCAGCCAGATCGGACAGGGCGCCTACGAGCAGTACTTC. Residues: CASSQIGQGAYEQYF.

On this clone itself: The junction does not match germline at one end; this may be a read error. The rearrangement uses TRBV4-2 and TRBJ2-5; possible D gene TRBD2, 7 bases. From germline, CDR1 is LGHNA and CDR2 YNFKEQ. The CDR3 sequence is 13 residues long. The chain's CDR3 is CASSQDPLGGANF. In DNA, the CDR3 is TGTGCCAGCAGCCAAGATCCCCTTGGGGGGGCGAACTTC.

The CDR3 DNA is TGCGCCAGCAGGCTATCCGGGGAGCTGTTTTTT. This gives the protein CASRLSGELFF. The V and J genes are TRBV5-1 and TRBJ2-2; D not resolved. Germline-derived CDR1 and CDR2 are SGHRS and YFSETQ. The CDR3 loop spans 11 amino acids. The V and J ends lost 5 bases and 6 bases respectively, with 5 bases between them. Full variable domain (outside the CDR3, taken from reference TRBV5-1 and TRBJ2-2): KAGVTQTPRYLIKTRGQQVTLSCSPISGHRSVSWYQQTPGQGLQFLFEYFSETQRNKGNFPGRFSGRQFSNSRSEMNVSTLELGDSALYLCASRLSGELFFGEGSRLTVL.

The chain combines TRBV18 with TRBJ2-2; 10 nucleotides align to TRBD2. The CDR3 contains 16 residues. The V gene's germline CDR1 is KGHSH and CDR2 LQKENI. The V and J ends lost 2 bases and 6 bases, in that order; junction bases with no gene match: 6. CDR3 amino acids: CASSPSGRAAAGELFF. Written as DNA, the CDR3 is TGTGCCAGCTCACCAAGCGGGAGGGCCGCTGCCGGGGAGCTGTTTTTT.

Turning to this clone: This sample also contains other DNA sequences that code for the same CDR3. The chain has TRBV27 and TRBJ1-5; perhaps TRBD1 as D (5 bases). Germline V CDR1 and CDR2: MNHEY, SMNVEV (reference sequence). The germline V and J ends were trimmed by 3 bases and 4 bases, with 10 bases remaining between them. The CDR3 contains 14 residues. The CDR3 sequence: CASSLGQGNQPQHF. In nucleotides, the CDR3 is TGTGCCAGCAGTTTGGGGCAGGGAAATCAGCCCCAGCATTTT.

The rearrangement links TRBV5-1 to TRBJ2-7; tentatively, D is TRBD2 (6 bases). V lost 0 bases, J lost 6 bases, and 13 bases lay in between. The germline gives CDR1 SGHRS, CDR2 YFSETQ. This CDR3 is 14 amino acids long. The CDR3 DNA reads TGCGCCAGCAGCTTGGGTCCGGGACTCGTCGAGCAGTACTTC. It codes for CASSLGPGLVEQYF.

The V call is TRBV28, the J call TRBJ1-6, with D possibly matching TRBD1 (5 bases). The CDR3 runs 16 residues. V was cut by 3 bases and J by 7 bases, with 16 bases left in between. CDR1 and CDR2 from the germline V gene are MDHEN and SYDVKM. The CDR3 DNA reads as TGTGCCAGCAGTTTTCCCCAGGGCCCACGGAATTCACCCCTCCACTTT. Its protein is CASSFPQGPRNSPLHF. The full variable domain, with the rest looked up from reference TRBV28 and TRBJ1-6, is DVKVTQSSRYLVKRTGEKVFLECVQDMDHENMFWYRQDPGLGLRLIYFSYDVKMKEKGDIPEGYSVSREKKERFSLILESASTNQTSMYLCASSFPQGPRNSPLHFGNGTRLTVT.